The T cell receptor (beta chain) described here comes from a study of identical twins (TCRdb year 2016). Concerning the study at large: To test whether fetal clonotypes persist, this study deep-sequenced TCR alpha and beta repertoires from monozygotic twins, from unrelated adults of various ages, and from cord blood. To rule out contamination, the twin experiments were replicated at different times with different library preparation protocols.

Every donor in the study was a healthy Caucasian. Three pairs of female monozygotic twins, all aged about 18 to 30 years, made up the twin cohort. The RNA used for TCR libraries was isolated from peripheral blood mononuclear cells. As concerns this clonotype: No antigen is known for it. No quality values exist for individual bases; no much larger clone is one base distant.

What the authors observed across the whole study: Recombination models systematically underestimated out-of-frame TCR alpha sharing in monozygotic twins but agreed with sharing between unrelated individuals. Out-of-frame TCR alpha sequences shared between twins showed an excess of low generation-probability sequences compared with coincidental sharing between unrelated individuals. A weaker excess of twin sharing was found in beta out-of-frame sequences because the signal-to-noise ratio was lowered by fewer shared sequences. Because the same donors could not be followed over many years, conclusions were based on cross-sectional statistical analysis. Abundant cord blood beta clonotypes carried fewer insertions; young adult naive repertoires showed a weaker similar trend, while memory repertoires showed none. Invariant T cells such as MAIT and iNKT could partly confound zero-insertion analyses, though diverse VJ usage argued against this for most clonotypes.

Taken from the germline V gene, the CDR1 and CDR2 loops are SGHRS and YFSETQ. There are 15 amino acids in the CDR3, from cysteine to phenylalanine inclusive. Just CDR3 DNA is preserved here, 45 bases in frame from base 1. V is pared back by 2 bases and J by 2 bases, with 11 bases lying between the germline termini. Library construction relied on 5' RACE. Sequencing instrument: Illumina HiSeq 2000. A universal primer binding site was introduced by template switching, and a unique molecular identifier was present in the final cDNA, enabling accurate counting of TCR cDNA molecules. Specific primers in the conserved constant-segment region were used to synthesize first-strand cDNA for the TCR alpha and beta chains. Each cDNA library was double barcoded, with a SMART-Mk sample barcode plus Illumina barcodes, to control for contamination. TruSeq adapter sequences, together with Illumina sample barcodes, were added in two successive PCR steps. The Illumina HiSeq platform was used with custom primers to sequence TCR alpha and beta cDNA libraries. In the original analysis: MiGEC processed the raw reads to extract unique molecular identifiers, while MiXCR was used to determine the CDR3 positions. Recombination models were inferred per individual with the repgenHMM and IGoR tools using an EM algorithm. Shared clonotypes were analyzed with the tcR package in R, and sharing was normalized by the product of cloneset sizes. To study raw recombination free of thymic and clonal selection effects, out-of-frame nonproductive sequences were analyzed. TCRdb reanalyzed the raw reads on its own, using fastp at Q25 for trimming and MiXCR for clone calling, and kept in-frame beta chains. Rows matching on CDR3 protein sequence are summarized as one entry with the most common DNA and genes. The V and J calls here are based on TCRdb, not the publication. Counted in this sample were about 690,000 distinct CDR3 sequences; approximately 21% of them appeared once. The biggest ten clones account for 4% to 5.5% of the sample.

The sample also formed part of further work on T cells expressing NK-cell markers. As noted in the second study: TCR beta-chain repertoires were profiled in sorted CD3+CD56+NKG2C+, CD3+CD56+NKG2C- and CD3+CD56-NKG2C+ T-cell subsets from several donors. Among the eight sequenced donors, seven were HCMV-seropositive and one was HCMV-seronegative. To restrict sorting to alphabetaTCR-expressing T cells, an anti-gammadeltaTCR antibody was added in several experiments. In a handful of donors, the dominant CD3+CD56+NKG2C+ clonotypes were found to rank among the top 10 CD8+ clonotypes and to make up about 1.0-7.5% of CD8+ T cells. Those dominant clonotypes were again the most abundant among CD3+CD56-NKG2C+ cells in a few donors, at roughly 25-65%. Whether the expanded NKG2C-expressing T cell clones were specific for HCMV antigens remained unclear. The study sequenced eight donors, all healthy volunteers chosen at random: three men and five women. A commercial ELISA kit detecting HCMV-specific IgG in serum was used to determine HCMV serostatus. For several donors, bulk peripheral blood T-cell repertoires were additionally sequenced from unsorted PBMC. MIGEC was used to demultiplex reads and group reads by UMI, and MiTCR was used to assemble and quantify clonotypes. To remove erroneous sequences, TCR cDNA sequences were retained only when supported by two or more reads. The tcR package was used for downstream repertoire analysis, with clonotypes matched between fractions based on CDR3 nucleotide sequence plus V segment. Antigen specificity was annotated against VDJdb with VDJmatch, allowing one amino acid substitution in CDR3.

This receptor was identified in a woman aged 18-29 years in good health. The sequencing sample was made of PBMCs. The chain is encoded by TRBV5-1 joined to TRBJ2-1; no confident D gene assignment can be made. The CDR3 is CASSFGNPTYNEQFF. The nucleotides read TGCGCCAGCAGCTTCGGCAATCCGACCTACAATGAGCAGTTCTTC. When the CDR3 is completed using the reference TRBV5-1 and TRBJ2-1 genes on either side, the full variable domain is KAGVTQTPRYLIKTRGQQVTLSCSPISGHRSVSWYQQTPGQGLQFLFEYFSETQRNKGNFPGRFSGRQFSNSRSEMNVSTLELGDSALYLCASSFGNPTYNEQFFGPGTRLTVL.